Presented here are 29 T cell receptor beta chains from one specimen sequenced in a study of early T cells in non-severe SARS-CoV-2 infection. TCRdb recomputed calls from the 5' RACE reads with MiXCR, one row per CDR3 protein. The sample holds about 50,000 distinct CDR3 sequences, about 10% seen once. The sequencing sample was made of whole blood. The receptors originated from an adult who was a healthcare worker with PCR-confirmed SARS-CoV-2 infection or an uninfected control (not recorded which).

The CDR3 DNA sequence: TGCAGTGCTAGCGGGTCCACCGGGACTAGCGGTTACGAGCAGTACTTC. It codes for CSASGSTGTSGYEQYF. The J gene is TRBJ2-7, the V gene TRBV20-1; 11 positions agree with TRBD2. The CDR3 is 16 residues long. V gave up 3 bases and J gave up 4 bases; unmatched junction bases: 11. From germline, CDR1 is DFQATT and CDR2 SNEGSKA (reference sequence).

The table lists this clonotype with a few counts. The chain uses TRBV19 and TRBJ2-2; 11 bases fit TRBD2. The CDR3 runs to 18 residues. The trim removed 3 bases at V and 1 base at J, leaving 7 bases unmatched. The germline gives CDR1 LNHDA, CDR2 SQIVND (reference sequence). The CDR3 is CASSIGTGTSGNTGELFF. CDR3 nucleotide sequence: TGTGCCAGTAGTATCGGGACGGGGACTAGCGGGAACACCGGGGAGCTGTTTTTT. Filled out from reference TRBV19 and TRBJ2-2, the complete variable domain reads DGGITQSPKYLFRKEGQNVTLSCEQNLNHDAMYWYRQDPGQGLRLIYYSQIVNDFQKGDIAEGYSVSREKKESFPLTVTSAQKNPTAFYLCASSIGTGTSGNTGELFFGEGSRLTVL.

This clonotype was counted between two and nine times. The chain combines TRBV13 with TRBJ2-3; 7 positions agree with TRBD2. CDR3 length: 17 amino acids. Germline V gives CDR1 PRHDT, CDR2 FYEKMQ (reference sequence). V lost 4 bases and J lost 4; bases outside the gene matches: 14. CDR3 region: CASSSPLAGEGADTQYF. The DNA of the CDR3 is TGTGCCAGCAGCTCCCCCTTGGCGGGGGAGGGAGCAGATACGCAGTATTTT.

The chain employs TRBV3-1 and TRBJ1-4, with D perhaps matching TRBD1 (5 bases). Trimming removed 4 bases from V and 7 bases from J, with 13 bases in between. CDR3 length equals 14 residues. Per the germline V gene, CDR1 is LGHDT and CDR2 is YNNKEL (reference sequence). CDR3 amino acids: CASSLRSDSEKLFF. The CDR3 coding sequence is TGTGCCAGCAGCCTACGGTCCGACAGTGAAAAACTGTTTTTT.

This clonotype was found many times. The chain couples TRBV6-6 to TRBJ1-2; D call uncertain. Germline-derived CDR1 and CDR2 are MNHNY and SVGAGI (reference sequence). The CDR3 is made up of 15 amino acids. The V end was cut by 0 bases, the J end by 8 bases, with 16 bases between. CDR3 sequence reads: CASSYSGGSAGGYTF. In DNA form, the CDR3 reads TGTGCCAGCAGTTACTCAGGTGGAAGTGCCGGAGGCTACACCTTC.

The CDR3 loop reads CASSEAPPHGSGANVLTF. Written as DNA, the CDR3 is TGTGCCAGCAGTGAAGCCCCACCACATGGCTCTGGGGCCAACGTCCTGACTTTC. The chain carries TRBV6-1 and TRBJ2-6; D uncertain. V was clipped by 0 bases and J by 0 bases, with 12 bases between them. The CDR3 covers 18 residues. Germline V CDR1 and CDR2: MNHNS, SASEGT.

The rearrangement uses TRBV20-1 and TRBJ2-1; TRBD2 agrees at 11 bases. The CDR3 has 15 residues. V trimming: 4 bases; J trimming: 7 bases; junction bases outside the gene matches: 9. CDR1 is DFQATT, CDR2 SNEGSKA, per germline (reference sequence). CDR3 sequence reads: CSAIDSGRVGNEQFF. CDR3 coding DNA: TGCAGTGCTATCGATAGCGGGAGGGTGGGTAATGAGCAGTTCTTC.

This clonotype was recorded at least ten times. The chain links TRBV20-1 to TRBJ2-7; 8 nucleotides agree with TRBD2. CDR1 and CDR2 from the germline V gene are DFQATT and SNEGSKA (reference sequence). The length of the CDR3 is 14 residues. The CDR3 sequence: CSGGAGGPLDEQYF. In nucleotides, the CDR3 is TGCAGCGGAGGGGCGGGAGGCCCTCTGGACGAGCAGTACTTC.

In its sample, this clonotype was seen a few times. The junction and the germline gene differ at one end; a read error may be behind it. The chain uses TRBV6-2 or TRBV6-3 and TRBJ2-1; D remains ambiguous. The CDR3 loop spans 16 amino acids. Per the germline V gene, CDR1 is MNHEY and CDR2 is SVGEGT. The CDR3 nucleotides are TGTGCCAGCAGTGACTCCCACAAAGGCTCCTACAATGAGCAGTTCTTC. Amino acids: CASSDSHKGSYNEQFF.

This clonotype was counted many times. The CDR3 coding sequence is TGCAGTGCTCCTTTGGGAGGGGGCTCTAACCGGGAGACCCAGTACTTC. It encodes CSAPLGGGSNRETQYF. The V gene is TRBV20-1, the J gene TRBJ2-5; D may be TRBD1 or TRBD2 (7 bases each). The V end lost 5 bases, the J end lost 5 bases, and 24 bases lay between the germline ends. CDR1 DFQATT and CDR2 SNEGSKA come from the germline V gene (reference sequence). This CDR3 is built from 16 residues.

This clonotype was picked up a small number of times. The CDR3 DNA is TGTGCCAGCAGTTTGAGCGGGAGGTTGAGCGAGCAGTACTTC. This gives the protein CASSLSGRLSEQYF. The chain is built from TRBV12-3 or TRBV12-4 and TRBJ2-7, with 9 bases aligning to TRBD2. The CDR3 is 14 amino acids. V lost 3 bases, J lost 6 bases, and 6 bases stayed unmatched.

This clonotype was picked up many times. The chain uses TRBV27 and TRBJ2-3; D not certain. The V end lost 4 bases, the J end lost 0 bases, and 11 bases lay between the germline ends. The germline V gene has CDR1 MNHEY and CDR2 SMNVEV (reference sequence). The CDR3 sequence is 15 residues long. This CDR3 reads CASSSGHPSTDTQYF. CDR3 in DNA: TGTGCCAGCAGTTCGGGCCACCCTAGCACAGATACGCAGTATTTT.

This clonotype was recorded at least ten times. The rearrangement links TRBV29-1 to TRBJ2-2; D is possibly TRBD1 (6 bases). Germline CDR1 SQVTM, CDR2 ANQGSEA. CDR3 size: 14 residues. The V gene lost 4 bases and the J gene lost 4 bases, with 13 bases spanning the gap. This CDR3 is CSVADSGATGELFF. The CDR3, as DNA: TGCAGCGTTGCCGATTCAGGGGCCACCGGGGAGCTGTTTTTT.

The rearrangement links TRBV6-5 to TRBJ2-7, with 8 bases lining up with TRBD2. The CDR3 spans 16 residues. Germline V lookup: CDR1 MNHEY, CDR2 SVGAGI. V shed 0 bases, J shed 2 bases, and the junction held 6 bases outside the gene matches. The CDR3 reads CASSYSIPGGAYEQYF. Written as DNA, the CDR3 is TGTGCCAGCAGTTACTCGATTCCGGGAGGGGCCTACGAGCAGTACTTC.

This rearrangement joins TRBV12-5 to TRBJ2-1; maybe TRBD2 (6 bases). V was shortened by 1 base and J by 8 bases, with 15 bases between the two germline ends. This CDR3 has 15 residues. Germline CDR1 LGHNT, CDR2 FRNRAP. CDR3: CASGLAATRKDEQFF. In DNA, the CDR3 is TGTGCTAGTGGTTTGGCCGCGACTAGAAAAGATGAGCAGTTCTTC. Full variable domain (missing parts from reference TRBV12-5 and TRBJ2-1): DARVTQTPRHKVTEMGQEVTMRCQPILGHNTVFWYRQTMMQGLELLAYFRNRAPLDDSGMPKDRFSAEMPDATLATLKIQPSEPRDSAVYFCASGLAATRKDEQFFGPGTRLTVL.

This clonotype occurred many times. The chain employs TRBV11-2 and TRBJ2-7; D not resolved. V gave up 0 bases and J gave up 3 bases, with 3 bases separating them. Germline V lookup: CDR1 SGHAT, CDR2 FQNNGV. CDR3 length: 12 amino acids. As DNA, the CDR3 is TGTGCCAGCAGCTTAGAACACTACGAGCAGTACTTC. It specifies CASSLEHYEQYF.

A few counts support this clonotype. This chain connects TRBV7-2 to TRBJ2-1, with TRBD2 identical over 7 bases. The CDR3 covers 15 residues. Trimming removed 5 bases from V and 0 bases from J; junction bases left unmatched: 4. Germline values: CDR1 SGHTA, CDR2 FQGNSA. The CDR3 protein is CASSPASGSYNEQFF. The CDR3 nucleotides are TGTGCCAGCAGCCCTGCTAGCGGCTCCTACAATGAGCAGTTCTTC.

This clonotype was detected ten times or more. The chain links TRBV11-2 to TRBJ1-1, with unresolved D. Trimming left V 0 bases short and J 7 bases short, with 9 bases between. This CDR3 region has 13 residues. Germline CDR1 is SGHAT and CDR2 is FQNNGV. DNA of the CDR3: TGTGCCAGCAGCTTAGAAGGAGGCCTTGAAGCTTTCTTT. It translates to CASSLEGGLEAFF. The full variable domain, rest sourced from reference TRBV11-2 and TRBJ1-1, is EAGVAQSPRYKIIEKRQSVAFWCNPISGHATLYWYQQILGQGPKLLIQFQNNGVVDDSQLPKDRFSAERLKGVDSTLKIQPAKLEDSAVYLCASSLEGGLEAFFGQGTRLTVV.

This clonotype was picked up a small number of times. This sequence joins TRBV11-2 and TRBJ2-7, with TRBD1 as a possible D gene (5 bases). Between the trimmed V and J ends, which lost 5 bases and 2 bases, there was a span of 13 bases. CDR1 and CDR2 from the germline V gene are SGHAT and FQNNGV. The CDR3 is 14 residues long. The CDR3 sequence: CASSRTGQAYEQYF. DNA of the CDR3: TGTGCCAGCAGCCGCACAGGCCAGGCCTACGAGCAGTACTTC.

This clonotype showed up many times. The gene calls are TRBV9 and TRBJ2-7; D might be TRBD2 (6 bases). Germline V gene data show CDR1 as SGDLS and CDR2 as YYNGEE. V lost 3 bases to trimming and J lost 5 bases, with 12 bases between them. This CDR3 has 13 residues. CDR3 coding DNA: TGTGCCAGCAGCGACGGGGGTGATGACGAGCAGTACTTC. Its translation: CASSDGGDDEQYF.

CDR3 coding DNA: TGCGCCAGCAGCTTGGAACTAGCGGGAGGAGCAGATACGCAGTATTTT. Translating gives CASSLELAGGADTQYF. This chain joins TRBV5-1 and TRBJ2-3; 12 bases are shared with TRBD2. V trimming: 0 bases; J trimming: 4 bases; junction bases outside the gene matches: 3. Germline loops: CDR1 SGHRS, CDR2 YFSETQ. This CDR3 has 16 residues.

This clonotype has only a few counts. The rearrangement links TRBV10-3 to TRBJ2-2; the match to TRBD1 covers 7 bases. V was pared by 4 bases and J by 0 bases, with 2 bases of the junction left unmatched. The CDR3 length is 15 residues. Per germline, CDR1 ENHRY and CDR2 SYGVKD. Here the CDR3 DNA reads TGTGCCATCAGTGTAGGGACAGCGAACACCGGGGAGCTGTTTTTT. Translated, it gives CAISVGTANTGELFF.

The chain joins TRBV12-3 or TRBV12-4 to TRBJ1-3, with D hard to call. This CDR3 has 13 amino acids. V lost 10 bases and J lost 0, with 10 bases in between. In nucleotides, the CDR3 is TGTGCCACATCCGTATACTCTGGAAACACCATATATTTT. It codes for CATSVYSGNTIYF.

This clonotype came up many times. The chain has TRBV7-8 and TRBJ2-7, with D perhaps matching TRBD2 (6 bases). CDR1 SGHVS and CDR2 FQNEAQ come from the germline V gene. The V end was cut by 4 bases, the J end by 3 bases, with 13 bases between. This CDR3 contains 14 residues. In nucleotides, the CDR3 is TGTGCCAGCAGCTCGCGGGGTCGATACTACGAGCAGTACTTC. Translation gives CASSSRGRYYEQYF.

This sequence joins TRBV7-9 and TRBJ2-3; D is possibly TRBD1 or TRBD2 (5 bases each). Trimming shortened V by 5 bases and J by 6 bases, and 15 bases separated the two germline ends. Germline V CDR1 and CDR2: SEHNR, FQNEAQ (reference sequence). The CDR3 length is 14 residues. CDR3 DNA sequence: TGTGCCAGCAGCGCGTCTACAGGACTGGATACGCAGTATTTT. Amino acid sequence: CASSASTGLDTQYF.

This clonotype was recorded at least ten times. For the CDR3, the DNA is TGTGCCAGCAGTCGACTAGCGGGAGGGAGCGCAGATACGCAGTATTTT. This sequence encodes CASSRLAGGSADTQYF. This chain links TRBV2 with TRBJ2-3, with TRBD2 identical over 14 bases. The CDR3 length is 16 residues. Germline V CDR1 and CDR2: SNHLY, FYNNEI. Trimming removed 5 bases from V and 4 bases from J; junction bases left unmatched: 5.

The V gene is TRBV6-5, the J gene TRBJ1-3; 7 nucleotides agree with TRBD1. Germline V gives CDR1 MNHEY, CDR2 SVGAGI. This CDR3 has 12 residues. Losses at the gene ends were 6 bases for V and 4 bases for J; bases not matched to a gene: 0. CDR3 DNA sequence: TGTGCCAGCAGGGGACAGGGAAACACCATATATTTT. This gives the protein CASRGQGNTIYF.

This clonotype was found many times. V gene TRBV6-1 combines with J gene TRBJ1-1; tentative D call: TRBD1 (5 bases). The CDR3 has 14 residues. The V end lost 1 base, the J end lost 0 bases, and 6 bases lay between the germline ends. From germline, CDR1 is MNHNS and CDR2 SASEGT. For the CDR3, the DNA is TGTGCCAGCAGTGAAGGGGGCATGAACACTGAAGCTTTCTTT. As protein: CASSEGGMNTEAFF.

This clonotype was seen ten or more times. The chain recombines TRBV4-3 with TRBJ2-3; 9 bases line up with TRBD1. Trimming removed 1 base from V and 5 bases from J; junction bases left unmatched: 7. CDR3 length equals 16 residues. The germline V gene encodes CDR1 LGHNA and CDR2 YSLEER. The CDR3: CASSQGRDRVLDTQYF. Written as DNA, the CDR3 is TGCGCCAGCAGCCAAGGCCGGGACAGGGTGTTAGATACGCAGTATTTT.